The 8 T cell receptor beta chains below all came from one sample that was sequenced in a study of siplizumab effects on memory and regulatory T cells. Data came from immunoSEQ multiplex PCR; TCRdb stores just in-frame clones and leaves some out. The data show about 100,000 clones, approximately 91% seen once. Sequencing used CD4+ T cells sorted from blood. These receptors were obtained from a human donor in good health.

This chain links TRBV28 with TRBJ2-3, with 7 bases aligning to TRBD2. Trimming cost V 2 bases and J 2 bases; bases outside gene matches: 4. The CDR3 contains 15 residues. Germline assignment: CDR1 MDHEN and CDR2 SYDVKM. CDR3 coding DNA: TGTGCCAGCAGTTTACGCGGGGGATCCACAGATACGCAGTATTTT. The encoded protein is CASSLRGGSTDTQYF.

V is TRBV11-2 and J is TRBJ1-4; D unresolved. V was cut by 1 base and J by 8 bases, with 11 bases left in between. Germline V lookup: CDR1 SGHAT, CDR2 FQNNGV. This CDR3 comprises 14 residues. CDR3 nucleotides: TGTGCCAGCAGCTTAGCCCCCTGGGAAGAAAAACTGTTTTTT. Amino acids: CASSLAPWEEKLFF. The complete variable domain, with remaining parts taken from reference TRBV11-2 and TRBJ1-4, reads EAGVAQSPRYKIIEKRQSVAFWCNPISGHATLYWYQQILGQGPKLLIQFQNNGVVDDSQLPKDRFSAERLKGVDSTLKIQPAKLEDSAVYLCASSLAPWEEKLFFGSGTQLSVL.

The rearrangement joins TRBV7-2 to TRBJ1-3; D is uncertain. The CDR3 covers 15 residues. Germline V gene data show CDR1 as SGHTA and CDR2 as FQGNSA. V dropped 3 bases and J dropped 3 bases, with 12 bases sitting between them. The CDR3 region is CASSLAGSNGNTIYF. The CDR3 nucleotides read TGTGCCAGCAGCTTGGCCGGGTCCAATGGAAACACCATATATTTT.

The chain carries TRBV19 and TRBJ2-7, with TRBD1 identical over 8 bases. The CDR3 is 15 residues long. The junction had 7 bases not matched to a gene; V was cut back by 3 bases and J by 3 bases. The germline gives CDR1 LNHDA, CDR2 SQIVND (reference sequence). Here the CDR3 DNA reads TGTGCCAGTAGTATCTCATTGGGACAGGACTACGAGCAGTACTTC. Translated, it gives CASSISLGQDYEQYF.

V usage is TRBV5-4 and J usage is TRBJ2-1; 10 positions agree with TRBD1. Germline values: CDR1 SGHNT, CDR2 YYREEE (reference sequence). J lost 6 bases, V lost 4 bases, and 4 bases had no gene match. This CDR3 is built from 14 residues. DNA of the CDR3: TGTGCCAGCAGCCAAGGACAGGGGGTCAATGAGCAGTTCTTC. It encodes CASSQGQGVNEQFF. Combining the CDR3 with reference TRBV5-4 and TRBJ2-1 gives the whole variable domain ETGVTQSPTHLIKTRGQQVTLRCSSQSGHNTVSWYQQALGQGPQFIFQYYREEENGRGNFPPRFSGLQFPNYSSELNVNALELDDSALYLCASSQGQGVNEQFFGPGTRLTVL.

CDR3 protein: CASRAASNQPQHF. As DNA, the CDR3 is TGTGCCAGCCGGGCAGCCTCCAATCAGCCCCAGCATTTT. This sequence joins TRBV6-6 and TRBJ1-5, with no clear D. Trimming took 8 bases from V and 3 from J, leaving 11 bases between them. This CDR3 comprises 13 residues. Germline V CDR1 and CDR2: MNHNY, SVGAGI (reference sequence).

The rearrangement joins TRBV6-5 to TRBJ1-6; the D is unclear. The CDR3 runs 12 residues. Trimming stripped 0 bases from V and 8 bases from J, with 2 bases between. Germline V gene data show CDR1 as MNHEY and CDR2 as SVGAGI. The CDR3 region has the DNA TGTGCCAGCAGTTACTCTGATTCACCCCTCCACTTT. Its translation is CASSYSDSPLHF.

This clone was detected only once. The gene calls are TRBV30 and TRBJ1-5; the D is unclear. Trimming shortened V by 2 bases and J by 4 bases, and 12 bases separated the two germline ends. This CDR3 spans 14 amino acids. Germline CDR1 is GTSNPN and CDR2 is SVGIG (reference sequence). The CDR3 loop reads CAWSSTNPNQPQHF. CDR3 coding DNA: TGTGCCTGGAGTTCGACTAATCCGAATCAGCCCCAGCATTTT.